The 31 T cell receptor beta chains in this list originate from one sample, sequenced in a study of spatial heterogeneity in lung cancer. The sample's time point: sample taken at primary tumor resection. Extraction of whole RNA from tumor, nontumor lung or frozen PBMC preceded unsorted sequencing. MiXCR, applied by TCRdb to the 5' RACE reads, yields one record per CDR3 protein. The sample records some 47,000 distinct CDR3 sequences, more than 6.5% being singletons. The sample in question was PBMCs, obtained at surgery. These TCRs come from a female donor with early-stage non-small cell lung cancer.

With regard to this clonotype: It may be a read error: a sequence one base away is much more abundant. No conserved phenylalanine or tryptophan ends this CDR3, so it is likely a read error. The chain employs TRBV7-9 and TRBJ1-1; no firm D call. Trimming removed 11 bases from V and 2 bases from J, with 9 bases in between. This CDR3 region has 11 residues. CDR1 SEHNR and CDR2 FQNEAQ come from the germline V gene (reference sequence). The CDR3 DNA reads as TGTGCCGGCACGCCCAACACTGAAGCTTTCTAT. Translated: CAGTPNTEAFY.

This clonotype has a count of ten or more. This chain connects TRBV4-2 to TRBJ2-1, with unresolved D. The CDR3 runs 12 residues. The germline V gene encodes CDR1 LGHNA and CDR2 YNFKEQ. V shed 0 bases and J shed 8 bases, with 5 bases lying between them. Here the CDR3 reads CASSQERYEQFF. The CDR3 DNA reads TGTGCCAGCAGCCAAGAACGGTATGAGCAGTTCTTC.

This clonotype was seen at least ten times. The rearrangement links TRBV29-1 to TRBJ2-2; D gene uncertain. The CDR3 loop spans 14 amino acids. V lost 6 bases to trimming and J lost 7 bases, with 18 bases between them. Germline V gene lookup returns CDR1 SQVTM and CDR2 ANQGSEA. The CDR3 region is CSVMRNQVGGELFF. In DNA form, the CDR3 reads TGCAGCGTCATGAGGAATCAGGTCGGCGGGGAGCTGTTTTTT.

V usage is TRBV5-1 and J usage is TRBJ2-1; 7 bases fit TRBD2. This CDR3 region has 14 residues. J gave up 1 base and V 3 bases, and 1 base lay outside the gene matches. Germline values: CDR1 SGHRS, CDR2 YFSETQ. The CDR3 DNA reads TGCGCCAGCAGCTACGGGGGGTCCTACAATGAGCAGTTCTTC. Translation gives CASSYGGSYNEQFF.

The sample holds many counts of this clonotype. The chain employs TRBV5-6 and TRBJ2-7; 7 bases are shared with TRBD1. The CDR3 sequence is 14 residues long. CDR1 is SGHDT, CDR2 YYEEEE, per germline. J was trimmed by 7 bases and V by 4 bases; bases with no gene match: 11. In DNA, the CDR3 is TGTGCCAGCAGCGTTAGGACAGGAAATGGGGAGCAGTACTTC. It encodes CASSVRTGNGEQYF.

The rearrangement uses TRBV6-5 and TRBJ1-5; D call uncertain. Trimming left V 5 bases short and J 10 bases short, with 15 bases between. This CDR3 region has 13 residues. Germline assignment: CDR1 MNHEY and CDR2 SVGAGI. CDR3 sequence (DNA): TGTGCCAGCAGTGGCCTTCTGGGGTCCCCCCAGCATTTT. This encodes CASSGLLGSPQHF.

This clonotype appeared many times. This sequence joins TRBV29-1 and TRBJ2-1; D not resolved. This CDR3 region has 11 residues. Germline lookup yields CDR1 SQVTM and CDR2 ANQGSEA. The V gene lost 4 bases and the J gene lost 4 bases, with 5 bases spanning the gap. The CDR3 region is CSVGQYNEQFF. DNA for the CDR3: TGCAGCGTTGGTCAGTACAATGAGCAGTTCTTC.

This clonotype appeared many times. The CDR3 is CASSLSPGEETQYF. The CDR3, as DNA: TGTGCCAGCAGCTTAAGTCCGGGGGAAGAGACCCAGTACTTC. The chain links TRBV11-3 to TRBJ2-5, with D possibly being TRBD2 (6 bases). Per the germline V gene, CDR1 is SGHNT and CDR2 is YENEEA. V was clipped by 2 bases and J by 3 bases, with 10 bases between them. The CDR3 is 14 residues long.

This clonotype appeared many times. The V and J genes are TRBV6-1 and TRBJ1-5; maybe TRBD1 (6 bases). Germline V gene sequence: CDR1 MNHNS, CDR2 SASEGT. Trimming removed 1 base at V and 7 bases at J, with 11 bases between. CDR3 length equals 14 residues. The CDR3 here is CASSEDRVGQPQHF. DNA of the CDR3: TGTGCCAGCAGTGAAGACAGGGTTGGGCAGCCCCAGCATTTT.

This clonotype was seen many times. J is TRBJ1-1 and V is TRBV18; D is possibly TRBD1 (6 bases). This CDR3 has 14 amino acids. V lost 3 bases and J lost 6, with 14 bases in between. The germline V gene encodes CDR1 KGHSH and CDR2 LQKENI. The CDR3 loop is CASSPGRGSAEAFF. For the CDR3, the DNA is TGTGCCAGCTCACCCGGGAGGGGGAGCGCTGAAGCTTTCTTT.

This clonotype was counted many times. V gene TRBV28 combines with J gene TRBJ1-5; D gene uncertain. Trimming cost V 3 bases and J 1 base, with 19 bases left between them. Per germline, CDR1 MDHEN and CDR2 SYDVKM. CDR3 length: 18 residues. This CDR3 reads CASSFMGSRWGSNQPQHF. The CDR3 DNA sequence: TGTGCCAGCAGTTTCATGGGATCGCGGTGGGGAAGCAATCAGCCCCAGCATTTT.

This clonotype was observed at least ten times. The chain has TRBV7-6 and TRBJ2-3; 9 nucleotides line up with TRBD2. Germline V gives CDR1 SGHVS, CDR2 FNYEAQ. Unmatched junction bases numbered 8, after V lost 1 base and J lost 6 bases. The CDR3 has 16 residues. The CDR3 here is CASSLERSSGGDTQYF. CDR3 DNA: TGTGCCAGCAGCTTAGAAAGATCAAGCGGGGGGGATACGCAGTATTTT.

This clonotype came up many times. The chain combines TRBV3-1 with TRBJ2-1; D not resolved. Germline V CDR1 and CDR2: LGHDT, YNNKEL (reference sequence). V was cut by 4 bases and J by 2 bases, with 15 bases left in between. The CDR3 runs to 16 residues. The CDR3 DNA reads TGTGCCAGCAGCCCCCCGGTCCGGAACCCCTACAATGAGCAGTTCTTC. Amino acids: CASSPPVRNPYNEQFF.

The V and J genes are TRBV30 and TRBJ2-7, with 7 bases aligning to TRBD1. CDR3 length: 14 amino acids. CDR1 and CDR2 from the germline V gene are GTSNPN and SVGIG (reference sequence). V lost 3 bases to trimming and J lost 2 bases; unmatched junction nucleotides: 7. For the CDR3, the DNA is TGTGCCTGGAGGGGGGACAGATACCCCTACGAGCAGTACTTC. Translating gives CAWRGDRYPYEQYF.

In this sample, this clonotype turned up many times. The gene calls are TRBV29-1 and TRBJ2-1; 7 positions agree with TRBD2. The length of the CDR3 is 13 residues. V gave up 4 bases and J gave up 4 bases; unmatched junction bases: 4. Germline V CDR1 and CDR2: SQVTM, ANQGSEA. The CDR3 loop reads CSVVLAEYNEQFF. The CDR3 DNA follows: TGCAGCGTTGTTCTAGCGGAATACAATGAGCAGTTCTTC.

This clonotype was seen more than once but under ten times. The chain carries TRBV10-3 and TRBJ2-7; the match to TRBD2 covers 12 bases. Trimming took 0 bases from V and 1 from J; bases not matched to a gene: 13. In germline, CDR1 is ENHRY, CDR2 SYGVKD. This CDR3 contains 20 residues. This CDR3 reads CAISESLGLAGRGGSYEQYF. DNA of the CDR3: TGTGCCATCAGTGAGTCGTTAGGACTAGCGGGGAGGGGCGGATCCTACGAGCAGTACTTC.

V and J are TRBV4-1 and TRBJ2-7, with unresolved D. V was clipped by 3 bases and J by 0 bases, with 12 bases between them. The CDR3 is 15 amino acids. From germline, CDR1 is MGHRA and CDR2 YSYEKL. The CDR3 region is CASSHEATSSYEQYF. Written as DNA, the CDR3 is TGCGCCAGCAGCCATGAAGCGACCAGCTCCTACGAGCAGTACTTC.

There are a few counts of this clonotype. This chain uses TRBV5-1 with TRBJ2-3; 9 nucleotides line up with TRBD1. The V gene's germline CDR1 is SGHRS and CDR2 YFSETQ. This CDR3 is built from 16 residues. Losses at the gene ends were 4 bases for V and 4 bases for J; bases not matched to a gene: 10. CDR3 in DNA: TGCGCCAGCAGCCAAAACAGGGGGCGCAAGTCAGATACGCAGTATTTT. It yields the protein CASSQNRGRKSDTQYF.

This clonotype was observed many times. This sequence joins TRBV18 and TRBJ2-1; TRBD2 matches 12 bases. After removal of 3 bases from V and 5 bases from J, the junction contained 5 bases not matched to a gene. The length of the CDR3 is 16 residues. Germline CDR1 is KGHSH and CDR2 is LQKENI. The CDR3 loop reads CASSPPTSGGHNEQFF. The CDR3 DNA reads as TGTGCCAGCTCACCCCCGACTAGCGGGGGTCACAATGAGCAGTTCTTC.

This chain connects TRBV28 to TRBJ1-1; perhaps TRBD1 as D (6 bases). CDR3 length: 12 amino acids. Germline V gene data show CDR1 as MDHEN and CDR2 as SYDVKM. Between the trimmed V and J ends, which lost 7 bases and 11 bases, there was a span of 17 bases. The CDR3, as DNA: TGTGCCAGCACAATATTACAGGGACGGGCTTTCTTT. Its protein is CASTILQGRAFF. Based on the CDR3 plus reference TRBV28 and TRBJ1-1, the full variable domain is DVKVTQSSRYLVKRTGEKVFLECVQDMDHENMFWYRQDPGLGLRLIYFSYDVKMKEKGDIPEGYSVSREKKERFSLILESASTNQTSMYLCASTILQGRAFFGQGTRLTVV.

In its sample, this clonotype was seen a few times. This CDR3 is CASSYGEYQPQHF. CDR3 nucleotide sequence: TGTGCCAGCAGTTACGGGGAGTATCAGCCCCAGCATTTT. The chain has TRBV28 and TRBJ1-5; no definite D call. Germline CDR1 reads MDHEN; CDR2 reads SYDVKM. This CDR3 is built from 13 residues. Between the trimmed V and J ends, which lost 4 bases and 5 bases, there was a span of 9 bases.

This clonotype was picked up many times. The V and J genes are TRBV9 and TRBJ2-1; no clear D. This CDR3 comprises 14 residues. Between the trimmed V and J ends, which lost 4 bases and 0 bases, there was a span of 8 bases. Germline values: CDR1 SGDLS, CDR2 YYNGEE. The CDR3 bases are TGTGCCAGCAGCTCTCACGGCTCCTACAATGAGCAGTTCTTC. Translated: CASSSHGSYNEQFF.

This clonotype was picked up many times. The J gene is TRBJ1-1, the V gene TRBV7-2; D is undetermined. V lost 5 bases and J 3 bases, leaving 13 bases between the germline ends. The CDR3 has 14 residues. The V gene's germline CDR1 is SGHTA and CDR2 FQGNSA. The CDR3 loop is CASSHSAWDTEAFF. CDR3 in DNA: TGTGCCAGCAGCCATAGCGCGTGGGACACTGAAGCTTTCTTT.

This clonotype was picked up many times. This chain uses TRBV29-1 with TRBJ1-4; D is unresolved. The ends were cut back, 5 bases at V and 11 bases at J, with 12 bases in the middle. This CDR3 has 11 residues. The germline V gene encodes CDR1 SQVTM and CDR2 ANQGSEA. The CDR3 here is CSVLRASKLFF. In DNA form, the CDR3 reads TGCAGCGTTCTTCGGGCAAGCAAACTGTTTTTT.

This clonotype was counted at least ten times. V usage is TRBV21-1 and J usage is TRBJ2-4; the DNA was not compared with TRBD1, the D call given in the table. TRBV21-1 is a recognized pseudogene. The CDR3 covers 17 residues. In DNA form, the CDR3 reads TGTGCCAGTCCCGGGAGGCTGGCGGGGCTGGCCAAAAACATTCAGTACTTC. This translates into CASPGRLAGLAKNIQYF.

The chain uses TRBV3-1 and TRBJ1-6, with D possibly being TRBD1 (6 bases). The CDR3 has 14 residues. Germline V lookup: CDR1 LGHDT, CDR2 YNNKEL (reference sequence). Trimming removed 2 bases at V and 9 bases at J, with 11 bases between. The CDR3 DNA reads TGTGCCAGCAGCCAAACAGGGAAGTTTTCACCCCTCCACTTT. Protein sequence: CASSQTGKFSPLHF.

This clonotype was counted at least ten times. This chain links TRBV7-6 with TRBJ2-5; either TRBD1 or TRBD2 may fit D (5 bases each). Germline V gene lookup returns CDR1 SGHVS and CDR2 FNYEAQ. The CDR3 loop spans 14 amino acids. The V and J ends lost 5 bases and 5 bases respectively, with 15 bases between them. CDR3: CASSVQDWEETQYF. CDR3 nucleotides: TGTGCCAGCAGCGTACAGGACTGGGAGGAGACCCAGTACTTC.

This clonotype has ten or more counts. The chain is built from TRBV7-2 and TRBJ2-3; TRBD2 is a possible D gene (6 bases). The length of the CDR3 is 14 residues. The germline gives CDR1 SGHTA, CDR2 FQGNSA. Trimming took 5 bases from V and 9 from J, leaving 18 bases between them. The CDR3 loop reads CASSPGTAWDTQYF. CDR3 DNA: TGTGCCAGCAGCCCCGGGACTGCCTGGGACACGCAGTATTTT.

This clonotype was counted only a few times. The chain's CDR3 is CASSVANPTGELFF. The DNA for the CDR3 is TGTGCCAGCAGCGTAGCCAATCCCACCGGGGAGCTGTTTTTT. The chain links TRBV9 to TRBJ2-2; D is undetermined. Trimming took 0 bases from V and 4 from J, leaving 7 bases between them. The CDR3 spans 14 residues. Germline CDR1 reads SGDLS; CDR2 reads YYNGEE.

This clonotype was detected ten times or more. A junction boundary mismatches the germline segment, possibly from a read error. This chain joins TRBV2 and TRBJ2-7, with a weak D call TRBD1 (6 bases). This CDR3 comprises 13 residues. Germline loops: CDR1 SNHLY, CDR2 FYNNEI. This CDR3 reads CASSEARLGQSLF. The CDR3 coding sequence is TGTGCCAGCAGTGAAGCGCGTCTAGGACAGAGTCTCTTC.

This clonotype has at least ten counts. DNA of the CDR3: TGTGCCAGCAGTCCGGGACAGCCATATGGCTACACCTTC. This gives the protein CASSPGQPYGYTF. The chain links TRBV28 to TRBJ1-2, with 7 nucleotides matching TRBD1. V shed 5 bases, J shed 5 bases, and the junction held 5 bases outside the gene matches. Germline CDR1 and CDR2: MDHEN and SYDVKM. The CDR3 is made up of 13 amino acids.